The 14 T cell receptor beta chains below all came from one sample that was sequenced in a study of identical twins. TCRdb passed the 5' RACE reads through MiXCR, listing each CDR3 protein once. The table includes about 920,000 distinct CDR3 sequences, approximately 13% detected once. These records were also assigned to another study, of yellow fever vaccine responses in identical twins.

Sequenced input: PBMCs. The receptors were gathered from a woman aged 18 to 35 in good health.

This clonotype was detected many times. The chain recombines TRBV15 with TRBJ2-3; no firm D call. Germline V gene data show CDR1 as LNHNV and CDR2 as YYDKDF (reference sequence). V gave up 5 bases and J gave up 2 bases, with 8 bases separating them. The CDR3 length is 13 residues. The CDR3 region is CATSRRITDTQYF. In DNA form, the CDR3 reads TGTGCCACCAGCCGCCGAATCACAGATACGCAGTATTTT.

The rearrangement links TRBV5-1 to TRBJ2-2; 9 positions agree with TRBD2. CDR3 length: 16 amino acids. V gave up 0 bases and J gave up 5 bases; unmatched junction bases: 5. Per the germline V gene, CDR1 is SGHRS and CDR2 is YFSETQ. CDR3 sequence reads: CASSLDVAGDTGELFF. The CDR3 DNA follows: TGCGCCAGCAGCTTGGATGTAGCGGGAGATACCGGGGAGCTGTTTTTT.

Remarks on this clonotype: A much larger clone sits a single nucleotide away, making a read error possible. The chain uses TRBV20-1 and TRBJ2-7; 8 nucleotides line up with TRBD2. Germline V gene sequence: CDR1 DFQATT, CDR2 SNEGSKA (reference sequence). This CDR3 spans 12 amino acids. Germline trimming cut 6 bases from V and 6 bases from J; bases unmatched to any gene: 7. CDR3 in amino acids: CSALLADPEQYF. The CDR3 nucleotides are TGCAGTGCGCTACTAGCGGATCCCGAGCAGTACTTC.

The CDR3 sequence: CASSRRQGGTEAFF. The CDR3 nucleotides read TGCGCCAGCAGCAGAAGACAGGGAGGGACTGAAGCTTTCTTT. The chain uses TRBV5-1 and TRBJ1-1; 7 nucleotides align to TRBD1. V gave up 4 bases and J gave up 5 bases; unmatched junction bases: 8. CDR1 and CDR2 from the germline V gene are SGHRS and YFSETQ. The CDR3 sequence is 14 residues long.

This clonotype was recorded a few times. J is TRBJ1-1 and V is TRBV24-1; no reliable D call. Germline V lookup: CDR1 KGHDR, CDR2 SFDVKD. The CDR3 sequence is 13 residues long. V was clipped by 7 bases and J by 1 base, with 9 bases between them. The CDR3 here is CATRHRQNTEAFF. The CDR3, as DNA: TGTGCCACCAGACATAGACAGAACACTGAAGCTTTCTTT.

Concerning this clonotype: A far bigger clonotype differs at one base, so this is likely a read error. The chain recombines TRBV5-1 with TRBJ2-1; D remains ambiguous. The CDR3 runs 12 residues. Germline V lookup: CDR1 SGHRS, CDR2 YFSETQ. DNA of the CDR3: TGCGCCAACAGCTTGGGTTTCAATGAGCAGTTCTTC. Amino acids: CANSLGFNEQFF.

This chain connects TRBV6-6 to TRBJ2-2, with D hard to call. V dropped 7 bases and J dropped 6 bases, with 12 bases sitting between them. The germline V gene has CDR1 MNHNY and CDR2 SVGAGI (reference sequence). The CDR3 has 13 residues. The chain's CDR3 is CASTPVGSGELFF. The DNA of the CDR3 is TGTGCCAGCACCCCCGTCGGGTCCGGGGAGCTGTTTTTT.

This clonotype has just a few counts. V is TRBV6-1 and J is TRBJ1-2; the D is unclear. Trimming left V 0 bases short and J 8 bases short, with 4 bases between. This CDR3 spans 11 amino acids. Germline values: CDR1 MNHNS, CDR2 SASEGT. CDR3 DNA: TGTGCCAGCAGTGAAGCGCCGGGCTACACCTTC. This translates into CASSEAPGYTF.

In this sample, this clonotype turned up many times. The V gene is TRBV12-3 or TRBV12-4, the J gene TRBJ2-1; possible D gene TRBD2, 5 bases. CDR3 length equals 13 residues. V lost 2 bases to trimming and J lost 6 bases, with 8 bases between them. CDR3 in DNA: TGTGCCAGCAGTTTAAAACTAGGCAATGAGCAGTTCTTC. As protein: CASSLKLGNEQFF.

Only a few counts were recorded for this clonotype. The chain employs TRBV10-3 and TRBJ2-5; D ambiguous. The CDR3 spans 16 residues. Germline assignment: CDR1 ENHRY and CDR2 SYGVKD. The V end lost 0 bases, the J end lost 2 bases, and 13 bases lay between the germline ends. DNA of the CDR3: TGTGCCATCAGTGAGTCGAACGGCAGGCAACAAGAGACCCAGTACTTC. Its protein product is CAISESNGRQQETQYF.

At least ten counts were recorded for this clonotype. CDR3 region: CATSPNDRNYNEQFF. The CDR3 DNA follows: TGTGCCACCAGCCCAAATGATAGAAATTACAATGAGCAGTTCTTC. The chain joins TRBV24-1 to TRBJ2-1; D is unclear. V lost 7 bases and J 4 bases, leaving 16 bases between the germline ends. This CDR3 comprises 15 residues. Germline V gene sequence: CDR1 KGHDR, CDR2 SFDVKD.

This clonotype came up a few times. The chain links TRBV4-1 to TRBJ2-1; either TRBD1 or TRBD2 may supply D (6 bases each). Deletions cut 0 bases from V and 4 bases from J, with 10 bases between. The CDR3 is 15 residues long. The germline CDR1 and CDR2 sequences are MGHRA and YSYEKL. This chain's CDR3 is CASSQEGGRYNEQFF. Here the CDR3 DNA reads TGCGCCAGCAGCCAAGAGGGGGGCAGGTACAATGAGCAGTTCTTC.

The V gene is TRBV11-2, the J gene TRBJ2-1; 8 positions match TRBD1. Germline CDR1 reads SGHAT; CDR2 reads FQNNGV. V shed 1 base and J 12 bases; nucleotides not matched to a gene: 8. This CDR3 has 14 amino acids. The CDR3 here is CASSLARGRVGQFF. The CDR3 coding sequence is TGTGCCAGCAGCTTAGCCAGGGGGCGAGTCGGGCAGTTCTTC.

This clonotype was observed a handful of times. The chain couples TRBV20-1 to TRBJ1-3; 9 nucleotides line up with TRBD1. The germline CDR1 and CDR2 sequences are DFQATT and SNEGSKA (reference sequence). Trimming removed 6 bases from V and 4 bases from J; junction bases left unmatched: 10. The CDR3 totals 15 residues. The chain's CDR3 is CSASKQGADGNTIYF. The CDR3 DNA follows: TGCAGTGCAAGCAAACAGGGGGCGGACGGAAACACCATATATTTT.